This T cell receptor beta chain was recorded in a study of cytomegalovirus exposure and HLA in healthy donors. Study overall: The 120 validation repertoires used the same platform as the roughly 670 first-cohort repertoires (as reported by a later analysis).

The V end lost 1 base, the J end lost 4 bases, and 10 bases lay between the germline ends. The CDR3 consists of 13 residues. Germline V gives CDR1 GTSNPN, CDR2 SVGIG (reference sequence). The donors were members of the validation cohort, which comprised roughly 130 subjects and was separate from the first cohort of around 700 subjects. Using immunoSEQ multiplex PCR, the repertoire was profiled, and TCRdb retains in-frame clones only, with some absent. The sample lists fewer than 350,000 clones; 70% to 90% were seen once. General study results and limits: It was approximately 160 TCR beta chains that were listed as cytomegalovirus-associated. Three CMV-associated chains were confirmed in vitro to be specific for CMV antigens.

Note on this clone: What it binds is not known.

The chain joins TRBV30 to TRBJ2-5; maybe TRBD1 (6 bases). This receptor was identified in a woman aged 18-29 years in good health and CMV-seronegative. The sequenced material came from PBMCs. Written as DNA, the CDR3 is TGTGCCTGGAGTGAGGGGGAGCGAGAGACCCAGTACTTC. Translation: CAWSEGERETQYF.